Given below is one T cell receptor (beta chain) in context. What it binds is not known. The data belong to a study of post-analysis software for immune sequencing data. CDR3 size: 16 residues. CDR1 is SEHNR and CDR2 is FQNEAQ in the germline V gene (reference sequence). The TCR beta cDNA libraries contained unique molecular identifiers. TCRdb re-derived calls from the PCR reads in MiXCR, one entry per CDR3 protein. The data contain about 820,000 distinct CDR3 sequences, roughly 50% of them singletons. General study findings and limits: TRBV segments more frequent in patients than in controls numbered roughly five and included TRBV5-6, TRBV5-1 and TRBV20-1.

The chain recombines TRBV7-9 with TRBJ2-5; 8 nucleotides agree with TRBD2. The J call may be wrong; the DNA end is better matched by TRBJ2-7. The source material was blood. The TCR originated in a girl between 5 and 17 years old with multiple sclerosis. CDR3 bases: TGTGCCAGCAGCTTCCGCTCAGCGGGAGTGAGTTACGAGCAGTACTTC. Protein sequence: CASSFRSAGVSYEQYF.